This TCR beta chain appears in the sequencing data of a study of OX40 agonist ivuxolimab in advanced cancers. Study observations and caveats: At 0.1 to 3.0 mg/kg, CD4+ and CD8+ blood T cells expanded clonally by week 6.

Measured with immunoSEQ multiplex PCR; TCRdb has only the in-frame clones, and not every one. The sample lists some 62,000 clones; 84% were seen once. This clone was detected once. Its antigen is unidentified. The CDR3 has 13 amino acids. V was pared by 1 base and J by 2 bases, with 5 bases between. Germline values: CDR1 SGHTA, CDR2 FQGNSA. This clonotype originated in an adult with an advanced solid tumor such as melanoma, head and neck, liver or kidney cancer. Sequencing was performed on CD4+ or CD8+ T cells sorted from blood, taken in a trial of the OX40 agonist ivuxolimab. The chain employs TRBV7-2 and TRBJ2-5; no definite D call. The CDR3 DNA reads TGTGCCAGCAGCTTAGTAGGGCAAGAGACCCAGTACTTC. It is translated as CASSLVGQETQYF.